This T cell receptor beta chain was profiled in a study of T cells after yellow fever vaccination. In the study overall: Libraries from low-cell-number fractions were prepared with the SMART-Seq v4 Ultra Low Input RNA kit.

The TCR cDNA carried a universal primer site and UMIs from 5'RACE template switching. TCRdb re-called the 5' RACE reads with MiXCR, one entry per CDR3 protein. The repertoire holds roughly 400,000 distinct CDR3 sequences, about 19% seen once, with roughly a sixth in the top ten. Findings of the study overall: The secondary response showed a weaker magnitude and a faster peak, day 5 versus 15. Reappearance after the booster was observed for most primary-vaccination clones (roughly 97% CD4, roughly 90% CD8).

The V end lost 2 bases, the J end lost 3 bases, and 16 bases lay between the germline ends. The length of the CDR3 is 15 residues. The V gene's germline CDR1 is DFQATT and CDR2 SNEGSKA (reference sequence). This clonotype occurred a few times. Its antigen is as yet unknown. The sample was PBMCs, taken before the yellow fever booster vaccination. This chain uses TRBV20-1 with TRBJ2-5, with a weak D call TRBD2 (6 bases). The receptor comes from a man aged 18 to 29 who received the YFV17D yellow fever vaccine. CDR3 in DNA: TGCAGTGCTAGAAGAGCTGCGGGGCGGGAAGAGACCCAGTACTTC. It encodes CSARRAAGREETQYF.